The rows below give T cell receptor beta chains drawn from one sample of a study of blood T cell repertoires in COVID-19. Sequenced by immunoSEQ multiplex PCR; TCRdb stores in-frame clones only, minus some. The repertoire holds 120,000 to 150,000 clones, 87% seen once, with over 0.85% in the top ten. The sequenced material came from peripheral blood. The source is a woman in her fifties or sixties with acute or convalescent COVID-19. Each CDR3 is given without its conserved first and last residue.

V gene	CDR3 protein
TRBV11-3	ASSLVAHYEQY
TRBV6-6	ATWTRTRGSGNTIY
TRBV29-1	SFQTGGQPQH
TRBV3-1/TRBV3-2	ASSQGYSAGDYNEQF
TRBV2	ASSRLAPSSYNEQF
TRBV19	ASSIMPGQPQH
TRBV30	AWSVGPSGANVLT
TRBV2	ASSRQGYGYT
TRBV24-1	ATSSKAGVGYNEQF
TRBV6-5	ASSYRDTNTEAF
TRBV5-1	ASSLRQTNTEAF
TRBV19	ASKTNLAGGLYEQY
TRBV6-5	ASRPTENTEAF
TRBV5-4	ASSLMTGGYGELF
TRBV6-5	ASGDPGEYTEAF
TRBV4-1	ASSPGQLNTEAF
TRBV30	AWSGSRQGVGEQY
TRBV30	AWSVRRASGYEQF
TRBV7-9	ASSSGGVAEAF
TRBV4-1	ASSQTTGGVGELF
TRBV29-1	SVAGTGGGNQPQH
TRBV5-1	ASSLAFRADTQY
TRBV10-3	ASYSNLNPSGNTIY
TRBV5-4	ASSSRGGIEQF
TRBV6-5	ASSFGLIYGYT
TRBV11-2	ASRALSKGLNSPLH
TRBV10-1	ASSESNRFGDRGVNCGYT
TRBV6-1	ASSDGIYEQY
TRBV5-4	ASSAPPSGLSTDTQY
TRBV7-3	ASTPGRQNTEAF
TRBV9	ASSVGASGNLYNEQF
TRBV5-1	ASSLDQYHQF